This paragraph covers one T cell receptor (beta chain) sequence. The sequence runs out 3 residues before the end of the CDR3; the remainder is reconstructed from the germline J gene. This sample is part of a study of T cells in women clearing cervical HPV infection. Study as a whole: Cases: HPV16-related CIN3 or worse on histology, a couple of invasive cancers. Case blood drawn at lesion detection; control blood after infection cleared.

Germline CDR1 SGHAT, CDR2 FQNNGV. This CDR3 has 14 residues. Trimming pared 4 bases from V and 7 bases from J, leaving 13 bases between. Genomic DNA, averaging 1200 ng per sample, yielded TCR beta CDR3 via immunoSEQ. Here immunoSEQ multiplex PCR was the method, and the copy in TCRdb shows in-frame clones only, minus some. The table lists tens of thousands of clones. The gene calls are TRBV11-2 and TRBJ1-4, with D tentatively TRBD1 (5 bases). The sequencing sample was made of blood buffy coat. The receptor was derived from a woman between 18 and 75 years old with a cervical HPV16 infection that either progressed to CIN3+ or cleared (not recorded which). CDR3 sequence reads: CASSSGGVTEKLFF. Incomplete CDR3 DNA: TGTGCCAGCAGCTCAGGAGGGGTGACTGAAAAA.